One sample yielded the 12 T cell receptor beta chains listed below, sequenced in a study of T cells after yellow fever vaccination. TCRdb analysed the 5' RACE reads with MiXCR anew, one entry per CDR3 protein. The sample includes more than 450,000 distinct CDR3 sequences, 21% seen only once; the top ten take approximately 15%. Sequences were derived from PBMCs, sampled roughly 20 days after the first yellow fever vaccination. Receptor source: a man aged 18 to 30 who received the YFV17D yellow fever vaccine.

The chain employs TRBV5-1 and TRBJ1-1; maybe TRBD1 (6 bases). The V and J ends lost 4 bases and 1 base respectively, with 14 bases between them. The CDR3 is made up of 15 amino acids. Germline CDR1 reads SGHRS; CDR2 reads YFSETQ. CDR3 DNA: TGCGCCAGCAGCGGAACAACACAGGGGAACACTGAAGCTTTCTTT. The encoded protein is CASSGTTQGNTEAFF.

The gene calls are TRBV7-6 and TRBJ1-6; D is perhaps TRBD1 (6 bases). V lost 6 bases, J lost 8 bases, and 11 bases lay in between. CDR3 length equals 13 residues. Germline V gene sequence: CDR1 SGHVS, CDR2 FNYEAQ. This CDR3 reads CASRRRGDSPLHF. CDR3 DNA: TGTGCCAGCAGGCGGAGGGGGGATTCACCCCTCCACTTT.

The V call is TRBV11-2, the J call TRBJ2-1, with D possibly matching TRBD2 (5 bases). The CDR3 has 15 residues. Germline V CDR1 and CDR2: SGHAT, FQNNGV. V lost 5 bases and J lost 9, with 20 bases in between. CDR3 sequence (DNA): TGTGCCAGCAGCCCCTCCTGGCATAGCGAAGGTGAGCAGTTCTTC. This encodes CASSPSWHSEGEQFF.

This clonotype appeared many times. The genes are TRBV5-1 and TRBJ2-1, with 8 positions matching TRBD2. V gave up 9 bases and J gave up 6 bases; unmatched junction bases: 11. The CDR3 totals 14 residues. Germline loops: CDR1 SGHRS, CDR2 YFSETQ. CDR3 DNA sequence: TGCGCCACCGCGTCGGGGGGGCAGGTCAATGAGCAGTTCTTC. This codes for CATASGGQVNEQFF. Combining the CDR3 with reference TRBV5-1 and TRBJ2-1 gives the whole variable domain KAGVTQTPRYLIKTRGQQVTLSCSPISGHRSVSWYQQTPGQGLQFLFEYFSETQRNKGNFPGRFSGRQFSNSRSEMNVSTLELGDSALYLCATASGGQVNEQFFGPGTRLTVL.

CDR3 nucleotides: TGTGCCAGCAGGGTGACAGGGGGGTTTTTTCAGCCCCAGCATTTT. This gives the protein CASRVTGGFFQPQHF. The rearrangement uses TRBV27 and TRBJ1-5; 9 bases map to TRBD1. Germline-derived CDR1 and CDR2 are MNHEY and SMNVEV (reference sequence). The CDR3 extends over 15 amino acids. The V segment lost 6 bases and the J segment 6 bases; nucleotides outside the gene matches: 9.

The chain couples TRBV18 to TRBJ2-1, with D perhaps matching TRBD2 (6 bases). V lost 1 base to trimming and J lost 0 bases, with 16 bases between them. Germline-derived CDR1 and CDR2 are KGHSH and LQKENI. The CDR3 sequence is 18 residues long. CDR3 nucleotide sequence: TGTGCCAGCTCACCACGGATATCCGGGGGAAGCTCCTACAATGAGCAGTTCTTC. Its translation is CASSPRISGGSSYNEQFF.

The table lists this clonotype with a few counts. J is TRBJ2-1 and V is TRBV14; 8 nucleotides align to TRBD1. CDR1 and CDR2 (germline): SGHDN, FVKESK. The CDR3 covers 13 residues. Trimming at V came to 1 base and at J to 10 bases, leaving 3 bases not matched to a gene. The CDR3 coding sequence is TGTGCCAGCAGCCAAGGACAGGGGAGGGAGCAGTTCTTC. Translating gives CASSQGQGREQFF.

This clonotype occurred a few times. V usage is TRBV5-6 and J usage is TRBJ1-1; D unclear. Per germline, CDR1 SGHDT and CDR2 YYEEEE. V was trimmed by 5 bases and J by 2 bases, leaving 10 bases between them. The CDR3 consists of 13 residues. The CDR3 loop is CASRPVHNTEAFF. The CDR3 DNA reads TGTGCCAGCAGACCCGTCCACAACACTGAAGCTTTCTTT.

There are a few counts of this clonotype. The chain is built from TRBV6-2 or TRBV6-3 and TRBJ2-3, with TRBD2 identical over 9 bases. The CDR3 is made up of 17 amino acids. Trimming at V came to 6 bases and at J to 0 bases, leaving 10 bases not matched to a gene. Per germline, CDR1 MNHEY and CDR2 SVGEGT. The CDR3 region has the DNA TGTGCCAGCAGCTCCTGGCGGGGGGGTCGGAGCACAGATACGCAGTATTTT. Amino acids: CASSSWRGGRSTDTQYF.

This clonotype appeared once. This rearrangement joins TRBV7-2 to TRBJ2-7; tentatively, D is TRBD1 or TRBD2 (5 bases each). This CDR3 spans 15 amino acids. Trimming pared 1 base from V and 0 bases from J, leaving 10 bases between. CDR1 is SGHTA and CDR2 is FQGNSA in the germline V gene. CDR3 nucleotide sequence: TGTGCCAGCAGCTTAGGGTGGGGGACCTCCTACGAGCAGTACTTC. Translated: CASSLGWGTSYEQYF.

The CDR3 DNA sequence: TGTGCCAGCGGAATTCAACAGGGAAGTAGGCAGCCCCAGCATTTT. Translating it yields CASGIQQGSRQPQHF. This chain links TRBV6-1 with TRBJ1-5; D is perhaps TRBD1 (6 bases). Trimming shortened V by 8 bases and J by 7 bases, and 21 bases separated the two germline ends. Germline-derived CDR1 and CDR2 are MNHNS and SASEGT. The CDR3 loop spans 15 amino acids.

The sample holds a few counts of this clonotype. V usage is TRBV5-1 and J usage is TRBJ1-2, with TRBD1 matching 9 bases. J was trimmed by 8 bases and V by 5 bases; bases with no gene match: 4. CDR1 is SGHRS and CDR2 is YFSETQ in the germline V gene. CDR3 length: 12 amino acids. The CDR3 sequence is CASRGQGIGYTF. The CDR3 DNA reads as TGCGCCAGCAGGGGACAGGGCATAGGCTACACCTTC.